Each of the 30 T cell receptor beta chains below was sequenced from the same sample in a study of shared T cell receptors in the human thymus. Sequenced by immunoSEQ multiplex PCR; TCRdb stores in-frame clones only, minus some. Among hundreds of thousands of clones listed, approximately 89% were seen once. These sequences were also reported in another study, on human thymus T cells.

Sequenced material: thymocytes. The origin of the receptors is a boy under two years old with a congenital heart defect.

The V call is TRBV6-5, the J call TRBJ1-4, with 9 bases fitting TRBD1. CDR3 length: 13 residues. V shed 6 bases, J shed 8 bases, and the junction held 4 bases outside the gene matches. Germline V CDR1 and CDR2: MNHEY, SVGAGI. CDR3 DNA sequence: TGTGCCAGCAGCACGGGACAGGGCGAAAAACTGTTTTTT. It specifies CASSTGQGEKLFF.

The chain uses TRBV11-2 and TRBJ2-3; D not resolved. Trimming cost V 1 base and J 1 base, with 6 bases left between them. CDR1 is SGHAT and CDR2 is FQNNGV in the germline V gene. CDR3 length equals 14 residues. This chain's CDR3 is CASSLVLRTDTQYF. For the CDR3, the DNA is TGTGCCAGCAGCTTAGTCCTACGCACAGATACGCAGTATTTT.

CDR3 loop: CASSSPPGHSYEQYF. For the CDR3, the DNA is TGTGCCAGCAGTTCGCCCCCGGGACATAGTTACGAGCAGTACTTC. This chain uses TRBV27 with TRBJ2-7; weak D call: TRBD1 (6 bases). Trimming removed 4 bases from V and 4 bases from J, with 17 bases in between. Germline V gene data show CDR1 as MNHEY and CDR2 as SMNVEV (reference sequence). This CDR3 has 15 amino acids.

The J gene is TRBJ2-1, the V gene TRBV9; D remains unclear. The CDR3 contains 13 residues. Germline CDR1 and CDR2: SGDLS and YYNGEE. V lost 4 bases and J 6 bases, leaving 11 bases between the germline ends. The CDR3 DNA sequence: TGTGCCAGCAGCACCCACCTGAGCAATGAGCAGTTCTTC. Protein sequence: CASSTHLSNEQFF.

The V and J genes are TRBV11-2 and TRBJ1-6, with a weak D call TRBD1 (5 bases). V lost 8 bases and J lost 4, with 18 bases in between. This CDR3 is built from 16 residues. Germline CDR1 is SGHAT and CDR2 is FQNNGV. The DNA of the CDR3 is TGTGCCAGCCTCCAGGTCGGGGGAGATTATAATTCACCCCTCCACTTT. It translates to CASLQVGGDYNSPLHF.

The CDR3 reads CASSLPGGTGANNEKLFF. The CDR3 DNA sequence: TGTGCCAGCAGCTTGCCCGGTGGTACAGGGGCGAATAATGAAAAACTGTTTTTT. The V gene is TRBV7-9, the J gene TRBJ1-4; 7 nucleotides agree with TRBD1. The CDR3 runs to 18 residues. Trimming removed 3 bases from V and 4 bases from J; junction bases left unmatched: 14. Germline V gene data show CDR1 as SEHNR and CDR2 as FQNEAQ (reference sequence).

The genes are TRBV11-2 and TRBJ2-2; D is possibly TRBD1 (6 bases). In germline, CDR1 is SGHAT, CDR2 FQNNGV. The CDR3 contains 17 residues. Trimming shortened V by 4 bases and J by 5 bases, and 20 bases separated the two germline ends. Here the CDR3 DNA reads TGTGCCAGCAGCTCAGGGGCAGAAAAAGAGTGGACCGGGGAGCTGTTTTTT. It is translated as CASSSGAEKEWTGELFF.

This chain links TRBV14 with TRBJ1-3, with 7 positions matching TRBD1. The CDR3 covers 17 residues. Germline lookup yields CDR1 SGHDN and CDR2 FVKESK. The V segment lost 0 bases and the J segment 5 bases; nucleotides outside the gene matches: 10. CDR3 residues: CASSQDVSDRTRNTIYF. The CDR3 DNA sequence: TGTGCCAGCAGCCAAGACGTCTCGGACAGGACGAGAAACACCATATATTTT. The full variable domain, rest sourced from reference TRBV14 and TRBJ1-3, is EAGVTQFPSHSVIEKGQTVTLRCDPISGHDNLYWYRRVMGKEIKFLLHFVKESKQDESGMPNNRFLAERTGGTYSTLKVQPAELEDSGVYFCASSQDVSDRTRNTIYFGEGSWLTVV.

This chain joins TRBV27 and TRBJ2-2; D possibly corresponds to TRBD1 (6 bases). V was trimmed by 3 bases and J by 7 bases, leaving 18 bases between them. This CDR3 contains 16 residues. Germline CDR1 MNHEY, CDR2 SMNVEV (reference sequence). Here the CDR3 DNA reads TGTGCCAGCAGTTTTTGGCACAGGGCCCCCAACGGGGAGCTGTTTTTT. It encodes CASSFWHRAPNGELFF.

The rearrangement uses TRBV5-1 and TRBJ2-5; 10 bases agree with TRBD1. The J call may be mistaken, given a closer DNA end match to TRBJ2-7. CDR3 length: 16 amino acids. Germline V gives CDR1 SGHRS, CDR2 YFSETQ. For the CDR3, the DNA is TGCGCCAGCAGCTTGAAGGTGGGGACAGGGGCCTACGAGCAGTACTTC. The encoded protein is CASSLKVGTGAYEQYF.

The table lists this clone with a count of one. V and J are TRBV29-1 and TRBJ2-3; 7 positions agree with TRBD2. The CDR3 loop spans 14 amino acids. Trimming took 3 bases from V and 2 from J; bases not matched to a gene: 5. In germline, CDR1 is SQVTM, CDR2 ANQGSEA. The chain's CDR3 is CSVEGGRYTDTQYF. The CDR3 bases are TGCAGCGTTGAGGGAGGGAGGTACACAGATACGCAGTATTTT.

J is TRBJ1-1 and V is TRBV5-1, with D uncertain. Trimming took 4 bases from V and 4 from J, leaving 11 bases between them. The length of the CDR3 is 13 residues. CDR1 and CDR2 (germline): SGHRS, YFSETQ. CDR3 loop: CASSVKGATEAFF. CDR3 sequence (DNA): TGCGCCAGCAGCGTGAAAGGAGCCACTGAAGCTTTCTTT.

J is TRBJ2-1 and V is TRBV5-5; 7 bases agree with TRBD1. Trimming cost V 6 bases and J 2 bases; bases outside gene matches: 8. This CDR3 is built from 15 residues. Per germline, CDR1 SGHKS and CDR2 YYEKEE (reference sequence). As DNA, the CDR3 is TGTGCCAGCACTACCGAGGGGACAGCCTACAATGAGCAGTTCTTC. Translation: CASTTEGTAYNEQFF.

In this sample, this clone turned up once. The CDR3 DNA follows: TGTGCCAGCTCACAAGCCCTAGCGGGCCCCTACGAGCAGTACTTC. This codes for CASSQALAGPYEQYF. The chain employs TRBV18 and TRBJ2-7; 8 bases align to TRBD2. The CDR3 sequence is 15 residues long. V was clipped by 4 bases and J by 2 bases; unmatched bases: 7. CDR1 and CDR2 from the germline V gene are KGHSH and LQKENI.

The chain has TRBV30 and TRBJ1-1; D possibly corresponds to TRBD1 (5 bases). Germline CDR1 GTSNPN, CDR2 SVGIG (reference sequence). Trimming shortened V by 2 bases and J by 7 bases, and 29 bases separated the two germline ends. The CDR3 has 18 residues. The CDR3 DNA is TGTGCCTGGAGTCCTCCCCTAAGAGACAGAAGCCCATGGGGTGAAGCTTTCTTT. It specifies CAWSPPLRDRSPWGEAFF.

The chain couples TRBV7-9 to TRBJ1-1; D uncertain. The CDR3 is 15 residues long. Germline-derived CDR1 and CDR2 are SEHNR and FQNEAQ (reference sequence). Trimming took off 4 bases at V and 4 bases at J, with 16 bases between the two ends. In nucleotides, the CDR3 is TGTGCCAGCAGCTCCCCGCGGGTCGACGGCACTGAAGCTTTCTTT. This translates into CASSSPRVDGTEAFF.

J is TRBJ2-7 and V is TRBV4-1, with TRBD1 matching over 9 bases. The germline CDR1 and CDR2 sequences are MGHRA and YSYEKL. V was clipped by 0 bases and J by 2 bases; unmatched bases: 11. This CDR3 is built from 18 residues. The CDR3 is CASSQDLNGQGPTYEQYF. The CDR3 DNA sequence: TGCGCCAGCAGCCAAGATCTCAACGGACAGGGGCCCACCTACGAGCAGTACTTC.

The V and J genes are TRBV6-5 and TRBJ2-5, with TRBD2 identical over 8 bases. Germline assignment: CDR1 MNHEY and CDR2 SVGAGI. After removal of 2 bases from V and 11 bases from J, the junction contained 13 bases not matched to a gene. The CDR3 contains 15 residues. The CDR3 sequence is CASSYTGAGDCEQYF. The DNA for the CDR3 is TGTGCCAGCAGTTACACAGGAGCGGGAGATTGTGAGCAGTACTTC.

The CDR3 DNA reads TGTGCCAGCAGCCAGCGGACTAGCGGCTACGAGCAGTACTTC. Protein sequence: CASSQRTSGYEQYF. The chain uses TRBV28 and TRBJ2-7, with 10 bases aligning to TRBD2. CDR3 length equals 14 residues. Germline lookup yields CDR1 MDHEN and CDR2 SYDVKM. V lost 6 bases and J lost 3; bases outside the gene matches: 5.

This sequence joins TRBV6-5 and TRBJ1-2, with a weak D call TRBD1 (6 bases). Germline CDR1 is MNHEY and CDR2 is SVGAGI. Trimming cost V 2 bases and J 6 bases, with 19 bases left between them. The CDR3 runs 16 residues. The CDR3 region is CASSYTRRGPTNGYTF. In DNA, the CDR3 is TGTGCCAGCAGTTACACGCGCAGGGGCCCGACTAATGGCTACACCTTC.

The J gene is TRBJ1-1, the V gene TRBV27, with 9 nucleotides matching TRBD1. The length of the CDR3 is 15 residues. Germline V CDR1 and CDR2: MNHEY, SMNVEV (reference sequence). Losses at the gene ends were 5 bases for V and 5 bases for J; bases not matched to a gene: 9. CDR3 loop: CASSDRTGVGTEAFF. CDR3 coding DNA: TGTGCCAGCAGTGATAGGACAGGGGTGGGAACTGAAGCTTTCTTT.

This rearrangement joins TRBV5-1 to TRBJ1-1, with 7 bases that match TRBD1. V dropped 4 bases and J dropped 4; count of bases not matched to a gene: 7. The V gene's germline CDR1 is SGHRS and CDR2 YFSETQ. The CDR3 is made up of 14 amino acids. The CDR3 here is CASSPKNRGTEAFF. CDR3 in DNA: TGCGCCAGCAGCCCGAAAAACAGGGGCACTGAAGCTTTCTTT.

The chain has TRBV7-9 and TRBJ2-7; perhaps TRBD2 as D (6 bases). Trimming took 3 bases from V and 5 from J, leaving 23 bases between them. Germline CDR1 reads SEHNR; CDR2 reads FQNEAQ (reference sequence). This CDR3 comprises 17 residues. CDR3 protein: CASSLEPSRDSHDEQYF. The CDR3 DNA reads as TGTGCCAGCAGCTTGGAGCCTAGCCGGGACTCTCACGACGAGCAGTACTTC. Full variable domain (outside the CDR3, taken from reference TRBV7-9 and TRBJ2-7): DTGVSQNPRHKITKRGQNVTFRCDPISEHNRLYWYRQTLGQGPEFLTYFQNEAQLEKSRLLSDRFSAERPKGSFSTLEIQRTEQGDSAMYLCASSLEPSRDSHDEQYFGPGTRLTVT.

The chain recombines TRBV19 with TRBJ1-4; possible D gene TRBD1, 6 bases. Trimming took 3 bases from V and 5 from J, leaving 10 bases between them. CDR1 and CDR2 from the germline V gene are LNHDA and SQIVND (reference sequence). The CDR3 is 14 amino acids. This CDR3 reads CASSIQGRNEKLFF. In nucleotides, the CDR3 is TGTGCCAGTAGTATTCAGGGGCGGAATGAAAAACTGTTTTTT.

The CDR3 coding sequence is TGTGCCAGCTTAGGTAGACTAAGCTCCTACAATGAGCAGTTCTTC. It is translated as CASLGRLSSYNEQFF. This chain connects TRBV6-6 to TRBJ2-1; a weak D match, TRBD2 (5 bases). Between the trimmed V and J ends, which lost 8 bases and 0 bases, there was a span of 14 bases. This CDR3 is built from 15 residues. From germline, CDR1 is MNHNY and CDR2 SVGAGI (reference sequence).

The chain couples TRBV6-1 to TRBJ2-2, with a possible D match to TRBD2 (6 bases). CDR1 MNHNS and CDR2 SASEGT come from the germline V gene. The CDR3 is 14 residues long. Trimming took off 8 bases at V and 1 base at J, with 11 bases between the two ends. The DNA for the CDR3 is TGTGCCAGCGTGGGGGACTTGAACACCGGGGAGCTGTTTTTT. Translated: CASVGDLNTGELFF.

This sequence joins TRBV28 and TRBJ2-2, with 7 bases lining up with TRBD2. CDR3 size: 14 residues. The germline V gene has CDR1 MDHEN and CDR2 SYDVKM. J lost 6 bases, V lost 6 bases, and 7 bases had no gene match. CDR3 bases: TGTGCCAGCAGCCCGGGACTAACAGCCGGGGAGCTGTTTTTT. This translates into CASSPGLTAGELFF.

This chain joins TRBV28 and TRBJ1-5; D is undetermined. Germline assignment: CDR1 MDHEN and CDR2 SYDVKM. The CDR3 extends over 12 amino acids. Trimming cost V 8 bases and J 6 bases, with 11 bases left between them. DNA for the CDR3: TGTGCCAGCGAAATGGACTCTCAGCCCCAGCATTTT. Translating it yields CASEMDSQPQHF.

This clone came up a few times. V is TRBV5-8 and J is TRBJ2-7; tentative D call: TRBD2 (6 bases). V lost 1 base, J lost 3 bases, and 14 bases lay in between. Germline assignment: CDR1 SGHTS and CDR2 YDEGEE. The CDR3 sequence is 15 residues long. The CDR3 reads CASSLPAGGCYEQYF. The CDR3 nucleotides are TGTGCCAGCAGCTTGCCTGCCGGGGGTTGCTACGAGCAGTACTTC.

This clone appeared a single time. The rearrangement joins TRBV5-1 to TRBJ2-1; D unresolved. Trimming left V 4 bases short and J 7 bases short, with 9 bases between. Germline CDR1 and CDR2: SGHRS and YFSETQ. The CDR3 is 12 residues long. For the CDR3, the DNA is TGCGCCAGCAGCCCAACAGAGAATGAGCAGTTCTTC. This sequence encodes CASSPTENEQFF. The full variable domain, in which reference TRBV5-1 and TRBJ2-1 provide the parts outside the CDR3, is KAGVTQTPRYLIKTRGQQVTLSCSPISGHRSVSWYQQTPGQGLQFLFEYFSETQRNKGNFPGRFSGRQFSNSRSEMNVSTLELGDSALYLCASSPTENEQFFGPGTRLTVL.